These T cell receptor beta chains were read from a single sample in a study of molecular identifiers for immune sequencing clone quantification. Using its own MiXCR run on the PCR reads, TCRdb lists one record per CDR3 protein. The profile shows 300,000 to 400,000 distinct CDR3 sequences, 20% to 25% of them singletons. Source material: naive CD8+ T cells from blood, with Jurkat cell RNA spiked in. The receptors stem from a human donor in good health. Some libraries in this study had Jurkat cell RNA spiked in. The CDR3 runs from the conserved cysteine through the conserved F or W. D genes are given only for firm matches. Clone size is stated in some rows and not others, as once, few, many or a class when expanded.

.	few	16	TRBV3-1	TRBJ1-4	TGTGCCAGCAGCCAAGTTAGGGGCACGGATGGCGAAAAACTGTTTTTT	CASSQVRGTDGEKLFF
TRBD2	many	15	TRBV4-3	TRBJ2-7	TGCGCCAGCAGCCAAGGACTAGCGCCTTCCTACGAGCAGTACTTC	CASSQGLAPSYEQYF
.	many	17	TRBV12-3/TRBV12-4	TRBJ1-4	TGTGCCAGCAGCGAACAGGGAATCATTGCAACTAATGAAAAACTGTTTTTT	CASSEQGIIATNEKLFF
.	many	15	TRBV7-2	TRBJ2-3	TGTGCCAGCAGCTTGGGCGGGCCTAGCACAGATACGCAGTATTTT	CASSLGGPSTDTQYF
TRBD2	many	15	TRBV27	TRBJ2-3	TGTGCCAGCAGTTTGTGGCTAGCGGGGTCAGATACGCAGTATTTT	CASSLWLAGSDTQYF
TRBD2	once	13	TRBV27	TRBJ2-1	TGTGCCAGCACACGGGGACTACACAGAGAGCAGTTCTTC	CASTRGLHREQFF
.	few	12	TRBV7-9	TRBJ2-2	TGTGCCCCCAAAGATGAAACCGGGGAGCTGTTTTTT	CAPKDETGELFF
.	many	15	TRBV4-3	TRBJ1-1	TGCGCCAGCAGCCAAGATCCGGGTGTGCCTTATGAAGCTTTCTTT	CASSQDPGVPYEAFF
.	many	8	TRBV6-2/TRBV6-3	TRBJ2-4	TGTGCCAGCAGTCAGAAGTACTTC	CASSQKYF
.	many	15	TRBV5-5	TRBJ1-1	TGTGCCAGCAGCCTGCGGGGGGTTCCGAACACTGAAGCTTTCTTT	CASSLRGVPNTEAFF
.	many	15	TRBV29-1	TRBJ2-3	TGCAGCGTTGAAGACGCCTTAGGGACGCGGGATACGCAGTATTTT	CSVEDALGTRDTQYF
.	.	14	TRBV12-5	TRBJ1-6	TGTGCTAGTGGTCGGGACGCAAATAATTCACCCCTCCACTTT	CASGRDANNSPLHF
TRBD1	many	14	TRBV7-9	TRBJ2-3	TGTGCCAGCAGTGAGGACAGGTCCACAGATACGCAGTATTTT	CASSEDRSTDTQYF
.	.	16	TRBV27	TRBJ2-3	TGTGCCAGCAGTGAACCGGGACAAATGATCACAGATACGCAGTATTTT	CASSEPGQMITDTQYF
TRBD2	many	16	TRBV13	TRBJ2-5	TGTGCCAGCAGCCGCAGAGCTAGCGGGGACCAAGAGACCCAGTACTTC	CASSRRASGDQETQYF
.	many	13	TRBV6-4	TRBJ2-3	TGTGCCAGCAGTGGATCTCTTACAGATACGCAGTATTTT	CASSGSLTDTQYF
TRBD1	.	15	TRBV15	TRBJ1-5	TGTGCCACCAGCAAGGACAGGGGAAGCAATCAGCCCCAGCATTTT	CATSKDRGSNQPQHF
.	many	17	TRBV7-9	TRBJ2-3	TGTGCCAGCAGCTTAGTAGGAGTGGGCCGCGAGGAGGATACGCAGTATTTT	CASSLVGVGREEDTQYF
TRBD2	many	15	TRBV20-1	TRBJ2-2	TGCAGTGCTAAGGGACTAGCGGTGAACACCGGGGAGCTGTTTTTT	CSAKGLAVNTGELFF
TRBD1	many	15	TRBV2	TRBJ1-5	TGTGCCAGCAGAGCCGGGACAGGGGGCAATCAGCCCCAGCATTTT	CASRAGTGGNQPQHF
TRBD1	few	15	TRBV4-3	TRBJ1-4	TGCGCCAGCAGCCCTGGACAGGGATCGCCTGAAAAACTGTTTTTT	CASSPGQGSPEKLFF
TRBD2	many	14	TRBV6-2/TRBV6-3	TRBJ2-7	TGTGCCAGCAGTTACTGGAGCGGGACCTACGAGCAGTACTTC	CASSYWSGTYEQYF
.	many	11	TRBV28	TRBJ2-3	TGTGCCAGCAGTCAAGGGAATGCGCAGTATTTT	CASSQGNAQYF
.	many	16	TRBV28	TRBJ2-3	TGTGCCAGCAGTTTATTCCCGGGGACTAGCACAGATACGCAGTATTTT	CASSLFPGTSTDTQYF
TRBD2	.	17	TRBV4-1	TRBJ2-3	TGCGCCAGCAGCCATCCTCTAGCGGGGACTCCCACAGATACGCAGTATTTT	CASSHPLAGTPTDTQYF
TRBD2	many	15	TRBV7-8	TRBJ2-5	TGTGCCAGCAGCTTAGGATGGGCTAGCGGAGAGACCCAGTACTTC	CASSLGWASGETQYF
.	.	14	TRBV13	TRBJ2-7	TGTGCCAGCAGCTCCCACGAATGGGGCGACGAGCAGTACTTC	CASSSHEWGDEQYF
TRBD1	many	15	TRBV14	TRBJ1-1	TGTGCCAGCAGCCAAAAAACAGGGGCGAACACTGAAGCTTTCTTT	CASSQKTGANTEAFF
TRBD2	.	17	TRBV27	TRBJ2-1	TGTGCCAGCAGTTTATCGGCGGGACTAGCGAGTTACAATGAGCAGTTCTTC	CASSLSAGLASYNEQFF
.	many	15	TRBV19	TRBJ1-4	TGTGCCACCCTGGGGCAACGAGGGCCTAATGAAAAACTGTTTTTT	CATLGQRGPNEKLFF
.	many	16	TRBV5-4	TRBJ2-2	TGTGCCAGCAGCCCTCTACAGGGTCCGAACACCGGGGAGCTGTTTTTT	CASSPLQGPNTGELFF
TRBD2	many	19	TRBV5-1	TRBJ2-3	TGCGCCAGCAGCTTGGCTTCATTGACTAGCGGGGGATACACAGATACGCAGTATTTT	CASSLASLTSGGYTDTQYF
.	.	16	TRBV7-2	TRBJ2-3	TGTGCCAGCAGCTCTGAACGGGGGGCACCCACAGATACGCAGTATTTT	CASSSERGAPTDTQYF
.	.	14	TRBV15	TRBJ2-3	TGTGCCACCAGCAGAGAAAAGCCCACAGATACGCAGTATTTT	CATSREKPTDTQYF
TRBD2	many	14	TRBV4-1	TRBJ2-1	TGCGCCAGCAGCCAACCGACTAGCGGGGGTGAGCAGTTCTTC	CASSQPTSGGEQFF
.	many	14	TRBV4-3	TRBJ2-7	TGCGCCAGCAGCCGAGGGCTCGCCGGGGGAGAGCAGTACTTC	CASSRGLAGGEQYF
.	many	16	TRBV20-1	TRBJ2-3	TGCAGTGCTAGAGATCAGAGTAGACCAAGCACAGATACGCAGTATTTT	CSARDQSRPSTDTQYF
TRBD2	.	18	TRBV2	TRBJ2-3	TGTGCCAGCAGCCCTAGCGGGGGGGCCTCGTTTGCCCCAGATACGCAGTATTTT	CASSPSGGASFAPDTQYF
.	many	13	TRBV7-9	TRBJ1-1	TGTGCCAGCAGCTTTAGCTCGGGAGATGAAGCTTTCTTT	CASSFSSGDEAFF
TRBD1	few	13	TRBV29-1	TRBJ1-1	TGCAGCGCCATAGGACAGGGGGTGTCTGAAGCTTTCTTT	CSAIGQGVSEAFF
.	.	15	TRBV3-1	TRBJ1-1	TGTGCCAGCAGCCACGCTTCCCGGGTGAACACTGAAGCTTTCTTT	CASSHASRVNTEAFF
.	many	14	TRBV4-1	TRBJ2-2	TGCGCCAGCAGGCTGGGCCTGAACACCGGGGAGCTGTTTTTT	CASRLGLNTGELFF
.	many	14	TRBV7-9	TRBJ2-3	TGTGCCAGCAGCTTAGGGGCCGTAACAGATACGCAGTATTTT	CASSLGAVTDTQYF